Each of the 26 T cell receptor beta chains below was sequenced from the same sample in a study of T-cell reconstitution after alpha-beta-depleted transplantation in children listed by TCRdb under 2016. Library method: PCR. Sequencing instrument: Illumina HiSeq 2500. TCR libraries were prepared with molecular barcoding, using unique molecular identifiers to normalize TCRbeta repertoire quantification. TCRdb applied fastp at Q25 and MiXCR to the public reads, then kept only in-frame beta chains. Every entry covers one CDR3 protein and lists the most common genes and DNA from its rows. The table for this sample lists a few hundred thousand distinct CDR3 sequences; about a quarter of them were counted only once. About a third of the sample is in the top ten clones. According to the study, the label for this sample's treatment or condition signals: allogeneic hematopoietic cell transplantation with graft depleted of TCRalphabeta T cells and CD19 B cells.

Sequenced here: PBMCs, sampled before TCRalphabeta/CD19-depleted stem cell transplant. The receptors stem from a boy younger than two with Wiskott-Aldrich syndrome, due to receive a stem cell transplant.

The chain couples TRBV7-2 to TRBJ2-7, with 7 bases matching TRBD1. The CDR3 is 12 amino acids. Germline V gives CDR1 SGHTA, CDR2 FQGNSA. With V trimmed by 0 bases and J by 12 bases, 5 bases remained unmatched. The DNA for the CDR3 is TGTGCCAGCAGCTTAGCCCCGGGACAGTGGTACTTC. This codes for CASSLAPGQWYF.

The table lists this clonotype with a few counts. The CDR3: CASSTQGALYEQYF. The CDR3 bases are TGTGCCAGCAGTACTCAGGGGGCGCTCTACGAGCAGTACTTC. This sequence joins TRBV12-3 or TRBV12-4 and TRBJ2-7; TRBD1 matches at 8 bases. V lost 5 bases to trimming and J lost 3 bases; unmatched junction nucleotides: 6. This CDR3 has 14 residues.

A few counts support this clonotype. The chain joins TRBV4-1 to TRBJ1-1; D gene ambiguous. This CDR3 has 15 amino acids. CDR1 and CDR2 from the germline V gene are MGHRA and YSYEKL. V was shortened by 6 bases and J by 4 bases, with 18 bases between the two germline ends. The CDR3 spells CASRPHPLRGTEAFF. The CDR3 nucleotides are TGCGCCAGCAGGCCCCACCCTCTTCGGGGCACTGAAGCTTTCTTT.

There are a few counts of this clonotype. The DNA of the CDR3 is TGCAGCGTTCACACGGGACGGGAGGGCGAGAATGAGCAGTTCTTC. Its protein product is CSVHTGREGENEQFF. The chain is built from TRBV29-1 and TRBJ2-1, with TRBD2 matching 8 bases. CDR3 length equals 15 residues. V trimming: 5 bases; J trimming: 7 bases; junction bases outside the gene matches: 13. In germline, CDR1 is SQVTM, CDR2 ANQGSEA.

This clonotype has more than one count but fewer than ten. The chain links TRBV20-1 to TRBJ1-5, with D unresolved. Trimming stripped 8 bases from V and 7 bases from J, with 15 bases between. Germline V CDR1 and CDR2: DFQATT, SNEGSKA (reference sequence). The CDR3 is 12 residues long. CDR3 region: CSTWAARQPQHF. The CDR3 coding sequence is TGCAGTACCTGGGCGGCAAGGCAGCCCCAGCATTTT.

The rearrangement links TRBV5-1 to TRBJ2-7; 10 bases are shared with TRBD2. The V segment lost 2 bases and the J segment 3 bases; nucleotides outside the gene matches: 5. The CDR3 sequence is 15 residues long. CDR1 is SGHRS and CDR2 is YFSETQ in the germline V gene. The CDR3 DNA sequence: TGCGCCAGCAGCTTTTCCCTAGCGGGAGACTACGAGCAGTACTTC. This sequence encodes CASSFSLAGDYEQYF.

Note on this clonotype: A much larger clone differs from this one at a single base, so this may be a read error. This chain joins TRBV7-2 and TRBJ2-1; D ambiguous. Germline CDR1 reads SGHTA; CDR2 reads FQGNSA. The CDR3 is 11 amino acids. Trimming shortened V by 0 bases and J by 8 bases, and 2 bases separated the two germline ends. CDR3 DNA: TGTGCCAGCAGCTTAGCTCATGAGCAGTTCTTC. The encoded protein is CASSLAHEQFF. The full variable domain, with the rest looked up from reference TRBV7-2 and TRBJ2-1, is GAGVSQSPSNKVTEKGKDVELRCDPISGHTALYWYRQSLGQGLEFLIYFQGNSAPDKSGLPSDRFSAERTGGSVSTLTIQRTQQEDSAVYLCASSLAHEQFFGPGTRLTVL.

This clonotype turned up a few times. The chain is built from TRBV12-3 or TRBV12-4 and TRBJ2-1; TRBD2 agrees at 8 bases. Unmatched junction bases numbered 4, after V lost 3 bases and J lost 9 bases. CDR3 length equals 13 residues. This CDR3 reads CASSLTSALEQFF. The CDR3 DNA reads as TGTGCCAGCAGTTTGACTAGCGCCCTTGAGCAGTTCTTC.

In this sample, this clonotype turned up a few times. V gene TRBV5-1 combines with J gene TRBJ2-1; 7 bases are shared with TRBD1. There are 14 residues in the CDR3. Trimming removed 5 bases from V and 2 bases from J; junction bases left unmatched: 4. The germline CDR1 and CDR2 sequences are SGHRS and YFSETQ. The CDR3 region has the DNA TGCGCCAGCAGTACTGACAGGGCCTACAATGAGCAGTTCTTC. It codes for CASSTDRAYNEQFF. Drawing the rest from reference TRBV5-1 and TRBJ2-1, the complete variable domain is KAGVTQTPRYLIKTRGQQVTLSCSPISGHRSVSWYQQTPGQGLQFLFEYFSETQRNKGNFPGRFSGRQFSNSRSEMNVSTLELGDSALYLCASSTDRAYNEQFFGPGTRLTVL.

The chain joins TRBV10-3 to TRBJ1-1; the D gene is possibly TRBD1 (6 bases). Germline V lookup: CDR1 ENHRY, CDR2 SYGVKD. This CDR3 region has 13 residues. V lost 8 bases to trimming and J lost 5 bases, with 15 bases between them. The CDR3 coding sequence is TGTGCCATCGACCGGGGGGCTGGGACTGAAGCTTTCTTT. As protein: CAIDRGAGTEAFF.

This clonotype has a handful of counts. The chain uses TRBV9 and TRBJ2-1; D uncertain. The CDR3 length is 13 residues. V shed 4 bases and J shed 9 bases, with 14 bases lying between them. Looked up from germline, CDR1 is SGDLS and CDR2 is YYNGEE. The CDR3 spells CASSPVGWGEQFF. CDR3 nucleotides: TGTGCCAGCAGCCCCGTCGGTTGGGGTGAGCAGTTCTTC.

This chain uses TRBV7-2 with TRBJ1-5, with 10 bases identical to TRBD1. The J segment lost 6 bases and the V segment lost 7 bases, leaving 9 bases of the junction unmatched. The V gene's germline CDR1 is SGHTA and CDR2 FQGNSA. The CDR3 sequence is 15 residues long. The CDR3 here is CASTLEGQGGQPQHF. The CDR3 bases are TGTGCCAGCACCCTCGAAGGACAGGGGGGTCAGCCCCAGCATTTT.

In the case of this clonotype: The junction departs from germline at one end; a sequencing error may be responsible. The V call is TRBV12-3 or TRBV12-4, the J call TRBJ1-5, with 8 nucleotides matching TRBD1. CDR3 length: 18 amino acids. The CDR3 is CTSSRDRGWGVGDQPQHF. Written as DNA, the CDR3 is TGTACCAGCAGTCGCGACAGGGGCTGGGGGGTCGGGGATCAGCCCCAGCATTTT.

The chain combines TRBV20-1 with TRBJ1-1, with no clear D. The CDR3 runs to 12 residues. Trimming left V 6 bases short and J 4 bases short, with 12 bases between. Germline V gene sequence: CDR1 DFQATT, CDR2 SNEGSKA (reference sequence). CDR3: CSADSQLTEAFF. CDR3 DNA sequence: TGCAGTGCCGACTCCCAGCTCACTGAAGCTTTCTTT.

CDR3 sequence: CSTRGYSGGNEQFF. DNA of the CDR3: TGCAGTACCCGCGGCTACTCAGGTGGCAATGAGCAGTTCTTC. The J gene is TRBJ2-1, the V gene TRBV20-1; D remains unclear. V was pared by 8 bases and J by 6 bases, with 20 bases between. The CDR3 runs 14 residues. CDR1 and CDR2 (germline): DFQATT, SNEGSKA (reference sequence).

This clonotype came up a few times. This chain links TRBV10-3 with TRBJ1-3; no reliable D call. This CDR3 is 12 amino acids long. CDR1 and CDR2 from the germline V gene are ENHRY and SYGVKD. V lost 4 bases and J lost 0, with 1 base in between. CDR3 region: CAISVSGNTIYF. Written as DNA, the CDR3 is TGTGCCATCAGTGTCTCTGGAAACACCATATATTTT.

The CDR3 coding sequence is TGTGCCAGCAGCTTAGAGGACGGTCAAGAGACCCAGTACTTC. Encoded protein: CASSLEDGQETQYF. The V and J genes are TRBV11-2 and TRBJ2-5, with D unresolved. The germline CDR1 and CDR2 sequences are SGHAT and FQNNGV. The CDR3 runs to 14 residues. Trimming removed 0 bases from V and 2 bases from J, with 7 bases in between.

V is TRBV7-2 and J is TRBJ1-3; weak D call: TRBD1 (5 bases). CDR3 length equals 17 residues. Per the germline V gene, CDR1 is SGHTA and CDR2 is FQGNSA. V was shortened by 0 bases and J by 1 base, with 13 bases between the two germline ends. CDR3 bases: TGTGCCAGCAGCTTAGCTCCGACAGTGACGTCTGGAAACACCATATATTTT. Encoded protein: CASSLAPTVTSGNTIYF.

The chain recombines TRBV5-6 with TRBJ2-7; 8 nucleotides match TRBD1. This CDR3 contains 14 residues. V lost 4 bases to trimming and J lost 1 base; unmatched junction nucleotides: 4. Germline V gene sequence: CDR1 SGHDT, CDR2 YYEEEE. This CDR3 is CASSGQGSSYEQYF. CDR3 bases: TGTGCCAGCAGCGGACAGGGATCATCCTACGAGCAGTACTTC.

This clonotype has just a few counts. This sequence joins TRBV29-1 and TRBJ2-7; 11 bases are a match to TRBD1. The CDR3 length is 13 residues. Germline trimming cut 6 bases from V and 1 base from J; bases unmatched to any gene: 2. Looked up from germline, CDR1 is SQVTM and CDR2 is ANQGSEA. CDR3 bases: TGCAGCGTAGGGACAGGGGGGTCCTACGAGCAGTACTTC. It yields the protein CSVGTGGSYEQYF.

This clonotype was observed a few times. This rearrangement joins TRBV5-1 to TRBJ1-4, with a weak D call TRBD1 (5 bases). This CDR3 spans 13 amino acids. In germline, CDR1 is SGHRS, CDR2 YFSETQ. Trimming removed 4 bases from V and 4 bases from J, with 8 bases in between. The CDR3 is CASSRDLNEKLFF. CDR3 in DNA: TGCGCCAGCAGCCGGGACCTTAATGAAAAACTGTTTTTT.

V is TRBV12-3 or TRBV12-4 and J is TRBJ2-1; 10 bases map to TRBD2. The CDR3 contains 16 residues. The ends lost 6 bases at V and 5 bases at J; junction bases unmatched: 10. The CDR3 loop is CASRSFTSGTHNEQFF. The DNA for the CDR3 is TGTGCCAGCAGATCTTTTACTAGCGGGACACACAATGAGCAGTTCTTC.

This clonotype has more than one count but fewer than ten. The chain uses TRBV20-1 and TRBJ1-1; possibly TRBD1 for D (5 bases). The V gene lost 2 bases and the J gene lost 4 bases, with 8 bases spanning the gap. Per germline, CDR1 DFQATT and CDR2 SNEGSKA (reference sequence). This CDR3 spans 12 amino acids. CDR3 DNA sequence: TGCAGTGCTAGAAAAGGGGCCACTGAAGCTTTCTTT. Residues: CSARKGATEAFF.

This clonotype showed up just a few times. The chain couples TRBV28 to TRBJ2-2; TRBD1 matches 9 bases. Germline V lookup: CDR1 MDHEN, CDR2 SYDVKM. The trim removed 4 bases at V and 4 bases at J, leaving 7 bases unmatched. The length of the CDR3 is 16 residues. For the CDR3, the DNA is TGTGCCAGCAGTTCTCCGGGACAGGGAGGCACCGGGGAGCTGTTTTTT. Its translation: CASSSPGQGGTGELFF.

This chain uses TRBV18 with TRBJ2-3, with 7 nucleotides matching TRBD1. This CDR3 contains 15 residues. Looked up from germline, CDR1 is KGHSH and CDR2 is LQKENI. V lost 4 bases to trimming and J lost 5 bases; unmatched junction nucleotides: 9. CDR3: CASSLPTGAKDTQYF. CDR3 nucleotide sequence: TGTGCCAGCTCACTCCCTACAGGGGCGAAAGATACGCAGTATTTT.

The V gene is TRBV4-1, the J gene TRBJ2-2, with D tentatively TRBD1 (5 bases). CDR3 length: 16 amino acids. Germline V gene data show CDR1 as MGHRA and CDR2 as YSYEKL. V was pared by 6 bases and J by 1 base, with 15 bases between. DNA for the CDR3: TGCGCCAGCAGTCCCTTGTCAGGGTGGAACACCGGGGAGCTGTTTTTT. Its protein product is CASSPLSGWNTGELFF.